One and the same sample provided the 3 T cell receptor beta chains below, sequenced in a study of cytomegalovirus exposure and HLA in healthy donors. The PCR employed 60 Vbeta primers together with 13 Jbeta primers. Using immunoSEQ multiplex PCR, the repertoire was profiled, and TCRdb retains in-frame clones only, with some absent. Its clone listing holds under 200,000 clones. The sample consisted of PBMCs. These receptors all come from a man under 40 in good health and CMV-seronegative.

The V and J genes are TRBV27 and TRBJ1-2, with D possibly matching TRBD1 (6 bases). Germline values: CDR1 MNHEY, CDR2 SMNVEV (reference sequence). The CDR3 loop spans 15 amino acids. Trimming took off 10 bases at V and 0 bases at J, with 18 bases between the two ends. CDR3 sequence reads: CATMTAGASNYGYTF. DNA for the CDR3: TGTGCCACCATGACCGCAGGGGCTTCTAACTATGGCTACACCTTC.

The genes are TRBV2 and TRBJ1-5; TRBD1 agrees at 10 bases. From germline, CDR1 is SNHLY and CDR2 FYNNEI. This CDR3 spans 14 amino acids. V dropped 8 bases and J dropped 5; count of bases not matched to a gene: 6. As DNA, the CDR3 is TGTGCCAGCCAAGACAGGGGGCTCGATCAGCCCCAGCATTTT. Translation: CASQDRGLDQPQHF.

The chain combines TRBV2 with TRBJ1-3; 7 bases fit TRBD1. Looked up from germline, CDR1 is SNHLY and CDR2 is FYNNEI. The CDR3 runs to 14 residues. The V segment lost 9 bases and the J segment 7 bases; nucleotides outside the gene matches: 12. The chain's CDR3 is CASGPTGIPNTIYF. CDR3 coding DNA: TGTGCCAGTGGACCGACAGGGATCCCGAACACCATATATTTT. The full variable domain, completed using reference TRBV2 and TRBJ1-3, is EPEVTQTPSHQVTQMGQEVILRCVPISNHLYFYWYRQILGQKVEFLVSFYNNEISEKSEIFDDQFSVERPDGSNFTLKIRSTKLEDSAMYFCASGPTGIPNTIYFGEGSWLTVV.